The 18 T cell receptor beta chains below all came from one sample that was sequenced in a study of response to subunit inactivated influenza vaccine. TCRdb re-called the RT-PCR reads with MiXCR, one entry per CDR3 protein. Here the sample spans 710,000 or so distinct CDR3 sequences, more than 15% being singletons. Sequenced material: PBMCs from blood, taken approximately 12 days after vaccination. The receptors derive from a man over 45 who received an inactivated influenza vaccine.

The chain combines TRBV5-6 with TRBJ2-1; unclear D gene. Per the germline V gene, CDR1 is SGHDT and CDR2 is YYEEEE. The CDR3 is 17 residues long. Trimming took off 0 bases at V and 0 bases at J, with 13 bases between the two ends. The CDR3 reads CASSLVRFASSYNEQFF. In DNA, the CDR3 is TGTGCCAGCAGCTTGGTCCGGTTCGCCAGCTCCTACAATGAGCAGTTCTTC. Full variable domain (missing parts from reference TRBV5-6 and TRBJ2-1): DAGVTQSPTHLIKTRGQQVTLRCSPKSGHDTVSWYQQALGQGPQFIFQYYEEEERQRGNFPDRFSGHQFPNYSSELNVNALLLGDSALYLCASSLVRFASSYNEQFFGPGTRLTVL.

V is TRBV20-1 and J is TRBJ1-3; the D is unclear. Between the trimmed V and J ends, which lost 0 bases and 4 bases, there was a span of 4 bases. The CDR3 totals 12 residues. The germline V gene has CDR1 DFQATT and CDR2 SNEGSKA (reference sequence). CDR3: CSAREVGNTIYF. The DNA of the CDR3 is TGCAGTGCTAGAGAGGTCGGAAACACCATATATTTT.

The rearrangement uses TRBV7-2 and TRBJ1-5; no clear D gene. The germline V gene encodes CDR1 SGHTA and CDR2 FQGNSA. The CDR3 sequence is 16 residues long. Trimming took 3 bases from V and 0 from J, leaving 12 bases between them. The CDR3 sequence is CASSLDGHLSNQPQHF. CDR3 DNA: TGTGCCAGCAGCTTGGATGGGCATCTTAGCAATCAGCCCCAGCATTTT. Full variable domain (missing parts from reference TRBV7-2 and TRBJ1-5): GAGVSQSPSNKVTEKGKDVELRCDPISGHTALYWYRQSLGQGLEFLIYFQGNSAPDKSGLPSDRFSAERTGGSVSTLTIQRTQQEDSAVYLCASSLDGHLSNQPQHFGDGTRLSIL.

V and J are TRBV10-3 and TRBJ2-1; TRBD2 matches 10 bases. J lost 7 bases, V lost 3 bases, and 6 bases had no gene match. Germline V lookup: CDR1 ENHRY, CDR2 SYGVKD. CDR3 length: 15 amino acids. The CDR3 nucleotides are TGTGCCATCAGTGAAGTTGAAGCGGGAGGGAATGAGCAGTTCTTC. Amino acids: CAISEVEAGGNEQFF.

The gene calls are TRBV10-3 and TRBJ2-3; D uncertain. Trimming cost V 4 bases and J 0 bases, with 5 bases left between them. The CDR3 runs 13 residues. The germline V gene encodes CDR1 ENHRY and CDR2 SYGVKD. The CDR3 protein is CAISAYSTDTQYF. The CDR3 nucleotides are TGTGCCATCAGTGCCTACAGCACAGATACGCAGTATTTT.

The chain recombines TRBV7-2 with TRBJ1-6, with D possibly being TRBD1 (5 bases). Germline loops: CDR1 SGHTA, CDR2 FQGNSA. This CDR3 has 15 amino acids. Between the trimmed V and J ends, which lost 7 bases and 8 bases, there was a span of 18 bases. CDR3: CASTLGLGKDSPLHF. The CDR3 coding sequence is TGTGCCAGCACCTTGGGGCTGGGTAAGGATTCACCCCTCCACTTT. Based on the CDR3 plus reference TRBV7-2 and TRBJ1-6, the full variable domain is GAGVSQSPSNKVTEKGKDVELRCDPISGHTALYWYRQSLGQGLEFLIYFQGNSAPDKSGLPSDRFSAERTGGSVSTLTIQRTQQEDSAVYLCASTLGLGKDSPLHFGNGTRLTVT.

The J gene is TRBJ1-3, the V gene TRBV20-1; 8 bases agree with TRBD1. The CDR3 sequence is 13 residues long. Germline CDR1 is DFQATT and CDR2 is SNEGSKA (reference sequence). The CDR3, as DNA: TGCAGACAGGGGGGGGCGAGAGGAAACACCATATATTTT. Its protein is CRQGGARGNTIYF.

The chain couples TRBV4-3 to TRBJ1-1, with D hard to call. Deletions cut 0 bases from V and 3 bases from J, with 11 bases between. This CDR3 comprises 15 residues. In germline, CDR1 is LGHNA, CDR2 YSLEER. The CDR3 DNA follows: TGCGCCAGCAGCCAAGAATTGGGTAGTCACACTGAAGCTTTCTTT. It codes for CASSQELGSHTEAFF.

The table lists this clonotype with a few counts. The V call is TRBV2, the J call TRBJ2-7; D possibly corresponds to TRBD1 (5 bases). The CDR3 consists of 16 residues. The germline CDR1 and CDR2 sequences are SNHLY and FYNNEI. Trimming left V 7 bases short and J 3 bases short, with 22 bases between. The CDR3 DNA is TGTGCCAGCAACAGGACACCGCCCCCAATGAGCTACGAGCAGTACTTC. Translating it yields CASNRTPPPMSYEQYF.

This clonotype was seen a handful of times. This chain joins TRBV3-1 and TRBJ2-5; no firm D call. V was pared by 3 bases and J by 7 bases, with 6 bases between. Germline values: CDR1 LGHDT, CDR2 YNNKEL (reference sequence). This CDR3 is built from 11 residues. The CDR3 DNA follows: TGTGCCAGCAGCCATTTGGGGACCCAGTACTTC. Encoded protein: CASSHLGTQYF.

This chain links TRBV6-1 with TRBJ1-6; D is unresolved. The V and J ends lost 1 base and 6 bases respectively, with 7 bases between them. Germline CDR1 MNHNS, CDR2 SASEGT. This CDR3 is 14 amino acids long. The CDR3 loop reads CASSEEYSNSPLHF. Written as DNA, the CDR3 is TGTGCCAGCAGTGAAGAGTACAGTAATTCACCCCTCCACTTT.

There are a few counts of this clonotype. The rearrangement joins TRBV9 to TRBJ2-7, with D possibly being TRBD2 (6 bases). The CDR3 length is 13 residues. Germline values: CDR1 SGDLS, CDR2 YYNGEE. Trimming removed 7 bases at V and 5 bases at J, with 16 bases between. The CDR3 DNA reads as TGTGCCAGCGCCGGCGGTGGAGGGGACGAGCAGTACTTC. As protein: CASAGGGGDEQYF.

The V call is TRBV7-9, the J call TRBJ2-7; D could derive from TRBD1 or TRBD2 (5 bases each). CDR3 length equals 15 residues. Germline V gene lookup returns CDR1 SEHNR and CDR2 FQNEAQ (reference sequence). The V end lost 5 bases, the J end lost 2 bases, and 16 bases lay between the germline ends. In nucleotides, the CDR3 is TGTGCCAGCAGCAACCGGGACGAGATAGCCTACGAGCAGTACTTC. This gives the protein CASSNRDEIAYEQYF.

The J gene is TRBJ2-2, the V gene TRBV9; 7 positions match TRBD1. Germline-derived CDR1 and CDR2 are SGDLS and YYNGEE. The CDR3 totals 15 residues. V gave up 1 base and J gave up 3 bases; unmatched junction bases: 3. DNA for the CDR3: TGTGCCAGCAGCGTATGGCAGGGGGACACCGGGGAGCTGTTTTTT. Translating gives CASSVWQGDTGELFF.

V gene TRBV7-6 combines with J gene TRBJ2-3, with no clear D. The CDR3 is 14 amino acids. CDR1 is SGHVS and CDR2 is FNYEAQ in the germline V gene. Trimming stripped 1 base from V and 4 bases from J, with 9 bases between. The CDR3 loop reads CASSLELSADTQYF. In DNA, the CDR3 is TGTGCCAGCAGCTTAGAGCTCTCGGCAGATACGCAGTATTTT.

The chain joins TRBV7-2 to TRBJ2-3, with 8 positions matching TRBD1. After removal of 5 bases from V and 4 bases from J, the junction contained 8 bases not matched to a gene. Germline CDR1 reads SGHTA; CDR2 reads FQGNSA. This CDR3 has 15 amino acids. CDR3 nucleotide sequence: TGTGCCAGCAGCCTCCGGGACAGGTCGGCAGATACGCAGTATTTT. Protein product: CASSLRDRSADTQYF.

The CDR3 region has the DNA TGTGCCAGCAGTTTACTCCGGGGGCCCGGGGAGCTGTTTTTT. This sequence encodes CASSLLRGPGELFF. The chain combines TRBV12-3 or TRBV12-4 with TRBJ2-2; perhaps D is TRBD1 or TRBD2 (6 bases each). The CDR3 runs to 14 residues. V dropped 2 bases and J dropped 6 bases, with 10 bases sitting between them.

This clonotype was seen a single time. The chain employs TRBV7-9 and TRBJ2-7, with D possibly being TRBD2 (6 bases). Germline loops: CDR1 SEHNR, CDR2 FQNEAQ (reference sequence). The CDR3 is 15 amino acids. Trimming took off 2 bases at V and 4 bases at J, with 15 bases between the two ends. The CDR3 loop reads CASSLKAGLGYEQYF. The CDR3 DNA reads as TGTGCCAGCAGCTTAAAGGCGGGGTTGGGGTACGAGCAGTACTTC.